This T cell receptor beta chain was sequenced for a study of blood T cell repertoires in COVID-19. Study-level information: Specimens from acute and convalescent COVID-19 originated in the United States, Italy and Spain.

In this sample, this clone turned up a few times. V lost 6 bases and J 2 bases, leaving 19 bases between the germline ends. CDR1 is KGHSH, CDR2 LQKENI, per germline. The length of the CDR3 is 16 residues. The method was immunoSEQ multiplex PCR; TCRdb's version includes in-frame clones alone and lacks a portion of them. The profile shows fewer than 400,000 clones, under 90% of them singletons. Material: peripheral blood. The V and J genes are TRBV18 and TRBJ1-2; D is ambiguous. The receptor comes from a woman under 40 with COVID-19, enrolled during active disease. The CDR3 sequence: CASSPGNGVDNYGYTF. The CDR3 nucleotides read TGTGCCAGCTCCCCAGGCAACGGGGTGGACAACTATGGCTACACCTTC.